Listed below are T cell receptor beta chains from one sample, sequenced in a study of blood T cell repertoires in COVID-19. Using immunoSEQ multiplex PCR, the repertoire was profiled, and TCRdb retains in-frame clones only, with some absent. The sample consists of some 58,000 clones, approximately 83% of them appearing once. The sample taken for sequencing was peripheral blood. The source is a middle-aged man with acute or convalescent COVID-19. CDR3s include the opening cysteine and the closing phenylalanine or tryptophan. The D gene is left open where the match is weak. Not every row has a clone size; where given, it reads once, few, many or a size class.

d_gene	v_gene	abundance	j_gene	CDR3aa	CDR3nt
TRBD2	TRBV4-2	-	TRBJ2-5	CASSQGLAGGQETQYF	TGTGCCAGCAGCCAGGGGCTAGCGGGGGGTCAAGAGACCCAGTACTTC
TRBD1	TRBV11-2	-	TRBJ1-3	CASSARTGFGGTIYF	TGTGCCAGCAGCGCCAGGACAGGCTTCGGAGGCACCATATATTTT
TRBD2	TRBV6-6	-	TRBJ2-5	CASSYSTGGSEETQYF	TGTGCCAGCAGTTACTCGACGGGGGGGTCCGAAGAGACCCAGTACTTC
TRBD1	TRBV6-6	-	TRBJ1-1	CASSYTGGIEAFF	TGTGCCAGCAGTTATACAGGGGGGATTGAAGCTTTCTTT
-	TRBV2	-	TRBJ2-1	CASSEVNNEQFF	TGTGCCAGCAGTGAAGTCAACAATGAGCAGTTCTTC
TRBD2	TRBV19	-	TRBJ2-7	CASSRGEGFSEQYF	TGTGCCAGTAGTAGGGGGGAGGGTTTTTCCGAGCAGTACTTC
-	TRBV5-6	-	TRBJ2-5	CASSLQGGTQYF	TGTGCCAGCAGCTTGCAGGGTGGGACCCAGTACTTC
-	TRBV11-2	-	TRBJ2-3	CASRAGTDTQYF	TGTGCCAGCAGAGCGGGCACAGATACGCAGTATTTT
-	TRBV19	-	TRBJ1-6	CASSLESSYNSPLHF	TGTGCCAGTAGTCTCGAGAGCTCCTATAATTCACCCCTCCACTTT
-	TRBV12-3/TRBV12-4	-	TRBJ1-5	CASKSPGDQPQHF	TGTGCCAGCAAATCTCCAGGGGATCAGCCCCAGCATTTT
TRBD2	TRBV3-1/TRBV3-2	-	TRBJ2-1	CASSQDLRGGLHNEQFF	TGTGCCAGCAGCCAAGATCTCCGCGGGGGGCTACACAATGAGCAGTTCTTC
TRBD1	TRBV6-5	-	TRBJ1-2	CASSYRQGYGYTF	TGTGCCAGCAGTTACAGACAGGGGTATGGCTACACCTTC
-	TRBV5-1	-	TRBJ2-6	CASSLQEGANVLTF	TGCGCCAGCAGCTTACAGGAGGGGGCCAACGTCCTGACTTTC
-	TRBV6-6	-	TRBJ1-1	CASSYPYEAFF	TGTGCCAGCAGTTACCCGTATGAAGCTTTCTTT
TRBD1	TRBV10-3	-	TRBJ1-1	CAISSTGEAFF	TGTGCCATCAGCTCGACAGGGGAAGCTTTCTTT
-	TRBV30	-	TRBJ1-1	CAWQDRRDTEAFF	TGTGCCTGGCAGGACCGGCGGGACACTGAAGCTTTCTTT
-	TRBV4-1	-	TRBJ1-4	CASSQDPPSYQFNEKLFF	TGCGCCAGCAGCCAAGATCCTCCTTCGTATCAGTTTAATGAAAAACTGTTTTTT
-	TRBV4-1	-	TRBJ1-2	CASSQERRQADYGYTF	TGCGCCAGCAGCCAAGAGAGGAGGCAGGCCGACTATGGCTACACCTTC
TRBD2	TRBV4-2	-	TRBJ2-5	CASSRQLAGETQYF	TGTGCCAGCAGCCGACAACTAGCGGGGGAGACCCAGTACTTC
-	TRBV10-3	-	TRBJ1-6	CAIRGDRGGSPLHF	TGTGCCATCAGGGGGGACCGGGGAGGTTCACCCCTCCACTTT
-	TRBV2	-	TRBJ2-3	CASSELSGQGGHTQYF	TGTGCCAGCAGTGAATTGTCCGGACAGGGAGGGCATACGCAGTATTTT
TRBD1	TRBV19	-	TRBJ1-5	CASSIPGQNQPQHF	TGTGCCAGTAGTATCCCGGGACAGAATCAGCCCCAGCATTTT
-	TRBV29-1	-	TRBJ1-2	CSVEVGGGYTF	TGCAGCGTTGAAGTAGGGGGTGGCTACACCTTC
-	TRBV18	-	TRBJ1-5	CASSSRQSSNQPQHF	TGTGCCAGCTCATCGCGGCAGTCTAGCAATCAGCCCCAGCATTTT
TRBD2	TRBV29-1	-	TRBJ2-1	CSVGEAGVSYNEQFF	TGCAGCGTTGGGGAAGCGGGGGTGTCCTACAATGAGCAGTTCTTC
TRBD1	TRBV4-1	-	TRBJ1-5	CASSLDRGRNQPQHF	TGCGCCAGCAGCCTAGACAGGGGTCGCAATCAGCCCCAGCATTTT
-	TRBV5-1	-	TRBJ2-3	CASSLAFNWRSTDTQYF	TGCGCCAGCAGCTTGGCCTTTAATTGGAGGAGCACAGATACGCAGTATTTT
-	TRBV30	-	TRBJ1-5	CAWRSGTRNQPQHF	TGTGCCTGGAGATCCGGGACACGCAATCAGCCCCAGCATTTT
-	TRBV5-1	-	TRBJ1-1	CASSFGGSNTEAFF	TGCGCCAGCAGCTTTGGCGGATCGAACACTGAAGCTTTCTTT
-	TRBV5-6	-	TRBJ2-5	CASSWPSPQETQYF	TGTGCCAGCAGCTGGCCGTCGCCCCAAGAGACCCAGTACTTC
-	TRBV30	-	TRBJ1-5	CAWSSRYNQPQHF	TGTGCCTGGAGTTCCAGGTACAATCAGCCCCAGCATTTT
-	TRBV3-1/TRBV3-2	-	TRBJ2-7	CASSQDPGEQYF	TGTGCCAGCAGCCAAGATCCGGGCGAGCAGTACTTC
TRBD2	TRBV5-6	-	TRBJ2-1	CASSLGLAGGNEQFF	TGTGCCAGCAGCCTCGGACTAGCGGGGGGCAATGAGCAGTTCTTC
-	TRBV20-1	-	TRBJ2-7	CSAREAEEQYF	TGCAGTGCTAGAGAGGCCGAAGAGCAGTACTTC
-	TRBV7-8	-	TRBJ1-4	CASSLTQSPNEKLFF	TGTGCCAGCAGCTTGACACAGAGCCCTAATGAAAAACTGTTTTTT
-	TRBV28	-	TRBJ1-5	CASSLGQGYSNQPQHF	TGTGCCAGCAGTTTAGGTCAGGGCTATAGCAATCAGCCCCAGCATTTT
TRBD1	TRBV19	-	TRBJ1-5	CASSMGQGKNQPQHF	TGTGCCAGTAGTATGGGACAGGGGAAGAATCAGCCCCAGCATTTT
TRBD1	TRBV29-1	-	TRBJ1-1	CSVDGQGIEAFF	TGCAGCGTTGACGGACAGGGAATTGAAGCTTTCTTT
-	TRBV14	-	TRBJ2-3	CASSQHLADTQYF	TGTGCCAGCAGCCAACATTTAGCAGATACGCAGTATTTT
-	TRBV29-1	once	TRBJ1-2	CSVAEEDPANYGYTF	TGCAGCGTCGCGGAGGAGGACCCAGCTAACTATGGCTACACCTTC
TRBD2	TRBV28	-	TRBJ2-1	CAGGTSGGQGNEQFF	TGTGCCGGCGGGACTAGCGGGGGTCAGGGCAATGAGCAGTTCTTC
-	TRBV3-1/TRBV3-2	-	TRBJ1-2	CASSQERGVSGYTF	TGTGCCAGCAGCCAAGAGCGGGGGGTGAGCGGCTACACCTTC
-	TRBV7-3	-	TRBJ1-6	CASSPSTGRYSPLHF	TGTGCCAGCAGCCCGTCGACAGGACGATATTCACCCCTCCACTTT
-	TRBV20-1	-	TRBJ1-2	CSASSRSGNGGYTF	TGCAGTGCTAGTTCGCGGTCCGGGAATGGTGGCTACACCTTC
-	TRBV6-5	-	TRBJ1-1	CASRLTTTANTEAFF	TGTGCCAGCAGGCTTACTACGACAGCCAACACTGAAGCTTTCTTT